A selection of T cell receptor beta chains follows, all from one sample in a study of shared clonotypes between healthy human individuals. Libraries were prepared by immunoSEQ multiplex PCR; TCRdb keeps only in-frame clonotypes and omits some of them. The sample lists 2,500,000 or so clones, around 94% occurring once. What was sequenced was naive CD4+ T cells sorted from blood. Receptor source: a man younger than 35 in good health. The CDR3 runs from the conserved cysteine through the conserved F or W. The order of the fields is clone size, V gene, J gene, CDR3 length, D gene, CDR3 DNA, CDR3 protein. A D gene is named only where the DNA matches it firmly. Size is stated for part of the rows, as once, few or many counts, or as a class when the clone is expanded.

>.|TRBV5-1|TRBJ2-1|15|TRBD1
TGCGCCAGCAGCTTGGAGGGACAGGGCTACAATGAGCAGTTCTTC
CASSLEGQGYNEQFF
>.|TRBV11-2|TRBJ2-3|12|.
TGTGCCAGCAGCCCTTCTTCAGATACGCAGTATTTT
CASSPSSDTQYF
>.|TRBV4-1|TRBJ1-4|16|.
TGCGCCAGCAGCCAAGATACTAGTCCCCCCCATGAAAAACTGTTTTTT
CASSQDTSPPHEKLFF
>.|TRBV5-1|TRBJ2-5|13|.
TGCGCCAGCAGAGAAACCGGGCAAGAGACCCAGTACTTC
CASRETGQETQYF
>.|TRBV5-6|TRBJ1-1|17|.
TGTGCCAGCAGCCAACCGGTCCGGGGAGCAATGAACACTGAAGCTTTCTTT
CASSQPVRGAMNTEAFF
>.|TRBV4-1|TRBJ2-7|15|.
TGCGCCAGCAGCGCCCAGACAGGTTATCTCTACGAGCAGTACTTC
CASSAQTGYLYEQYF
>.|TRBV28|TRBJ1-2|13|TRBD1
TGTGCCAGCTGGGGGGGACAGGTCAAACTCTACACCTTC
CASWGGQVKLYTF
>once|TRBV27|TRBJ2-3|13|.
TGTGCCAGCAGTTTCGTAGACACAGATACGCAGTATTTT
CASSFVDTDTQYF
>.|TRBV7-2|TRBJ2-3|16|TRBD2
TGTGCCAGCAGCTTAAGGCTAGCGGGGTCCGGAGATACGCAGTATTTT
CASSLRLAGSGDTQYF
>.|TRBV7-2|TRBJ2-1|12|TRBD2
TGTGCCAGCAGCTTAGGGGGCGGGAGTTTTTTCTTC
CASSLGGGSFFF
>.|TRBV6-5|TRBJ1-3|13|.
TGTGCCAGCTCTAGGGGGGCTGGAAACACCATATATTTT
CASSRGAGNTIYF
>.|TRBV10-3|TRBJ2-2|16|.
TGTGCCATCAGTGAGAAAACCCAGACGAACACCGGGGAGCTGTTTTTT
CAISEKTQTNTGELFF
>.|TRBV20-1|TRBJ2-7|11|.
TGCAGTGCTAGAAACCGGGACTCCGAATACTTC
CSARNRDSEYF
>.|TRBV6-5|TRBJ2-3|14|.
TGTGCCAGCAGACCGGGACCCTCCACAGATACGCAGTATTTT
CASRPGPSTDTQYF
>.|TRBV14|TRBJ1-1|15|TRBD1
TGTGCCAGCAGCCAACGACAGGGGGCCTGGAATGAAGCTTTCTTT
CASSQRQGAWNEAFF
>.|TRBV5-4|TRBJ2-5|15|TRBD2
TGTGCCAGCAGCTTGGCTAGCGGGGGGCAAGAGACCCAGTACTTC
CASSLASGGQETQYF
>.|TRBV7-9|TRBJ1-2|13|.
TGTGCCAGCAGCTCGGCCACCTACTATGGCTACACCTTC
CASSSATYYGYTF
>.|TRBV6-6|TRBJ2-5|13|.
TGTGCCACAGCGCGGGGGCGGCAAGAGACCCAGTACTTC
CATARGRQETQYF
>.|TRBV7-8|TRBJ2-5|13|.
TGTGCCAGCAGCGCCAGGGAACAAGAGACCCAGTACTTC
CASSAREQETQYF
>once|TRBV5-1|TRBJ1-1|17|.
TGCGCCAGCAGCCCGGCGAGTGTTGACTCGCGCGGCACTGAAGCTTTCTTT
CASSPASVDSRGTEAFF
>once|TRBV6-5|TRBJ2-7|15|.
TGTGCCAGCAGTTACTCGCAGGGTGAAACCTACGAGCAGTACTTC
CASSYSQGETYEQYF
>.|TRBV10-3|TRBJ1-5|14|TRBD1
TGTGCCACCTGGGACAGCAATAGCAATCAGCCCCAGCATTTT
CATWDSNSNQPQHF
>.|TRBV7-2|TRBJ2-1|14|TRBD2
TGTGCCAGCAGCTTCGGACTAGCGGGAGTTGAGCAGTTCTTC
CASSFGLAGVEQFF
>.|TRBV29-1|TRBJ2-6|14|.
TGCAGCGTTGCGTCGGGGTCTGGGGCCAACGTCCTGACTTTC
CSVASGSGANVLTF
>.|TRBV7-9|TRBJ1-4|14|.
TGTGCCAGCAGCTTAGGTTTGGAGACGGGAAAACTGTTTTTT
CASSLGLETGKLFF
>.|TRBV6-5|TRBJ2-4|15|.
TGTGCCAGCAGTCCACTGGGAGCGCCCAAAAACATTCAGTACTTC
CASSPLGAPKNIQYF
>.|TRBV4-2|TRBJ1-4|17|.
TGTGCCAGCAGCCAAGAACCCAGGACAGCCAATAATGAAAAACTGTTTTTT
CASSQEPRTANNEKLFF
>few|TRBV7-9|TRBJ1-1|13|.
TGTGCCAGCAGCCAGCAGGGAGTCACTGAAGCTTTCTTT
CASSQQGVTEAFF
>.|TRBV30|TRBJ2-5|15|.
TGTGCCTGGACCCACCGGGGGACACCACAAGAGACCCAGTACTTC
CAWTHRGTPQETQYF
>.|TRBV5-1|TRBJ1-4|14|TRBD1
TGCGCCAGCAGCACCGGACAGGCGGGAGAAAAACTGTTTTTT
CASSTGQAGEKLFF
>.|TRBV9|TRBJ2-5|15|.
TGTGCCAGCAGCGTAGATGCAGCGTCCCAAGAGACCCAGTACTTC
CASSVDAASQETQYF
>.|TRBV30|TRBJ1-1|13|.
TGTGCCTGGAGTGCCCGGCTGAACACTGAAGCTTTCTTT
CAWSARLNTEAFF
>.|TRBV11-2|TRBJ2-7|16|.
TGTGCCAGCAGCTCCGTTGGGGGAAAACTTACCTACGAGCAGTACTTC
CASSSVGGKLTYEQYF
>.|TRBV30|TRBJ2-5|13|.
TGTGCCTGGAGTGGGGGGATAGGAGAGACCCAGTACTTC
CAWSGGIGETQYF
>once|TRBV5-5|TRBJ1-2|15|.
TGTGCCAGCAGCCTATCCTCGGTTCCGGCTAGTGGCTACACCTTC
CASSLSSVPASGYTF
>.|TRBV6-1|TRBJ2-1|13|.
TGTGCCACTTCGGGACGCCAATACAATGAGCAGTTCTTC
CATSGRQYNEQFF
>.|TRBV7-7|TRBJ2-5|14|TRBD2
TGTGCTAGCAGCTTAGCGGGGGAGAAAGAGACCCAGTACTTC
CASSLAGEKETQYF
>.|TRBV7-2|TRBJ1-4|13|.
TGTGCCAGCAGCTTAGTACGCGACCGGGGGATGTTTTTT
CASSLVRDRGMFF
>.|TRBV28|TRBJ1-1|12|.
TGTGCCAGCAGTTTATCCCGGACTGAAGCTTTCTTT
CASSLSRTEAFF
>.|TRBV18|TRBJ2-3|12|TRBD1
TGTGCCACAGGACAGGGGTTGGATACGCAGTATTTT
CATGQGLDTQYF
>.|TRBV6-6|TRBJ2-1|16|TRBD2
TGTGCCAGCAGTCCTAAGACGACTAGCGACTACAATGAGCAGTTCTTC
CASSPKTTSDYNEQFF
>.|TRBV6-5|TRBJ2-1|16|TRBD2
TGTGCCAGCAGTTACCGGGGGACTAGCGGGAGGGCTGAGCAGTTCTTC
CASSYRGTSGRAEQFF
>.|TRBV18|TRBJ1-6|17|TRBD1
TGTGCCAGCTCACGATTAATGGACAGGTGGGGTTATTCACCCCTCCACTTT
CASSRLMDRWGYSPLHF
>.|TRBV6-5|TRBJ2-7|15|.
TGTGCCAGCCGAAGGGGGGGGGAGACCTCCTACGAGCAGTACTTC
CASRRGGETSYEQYF
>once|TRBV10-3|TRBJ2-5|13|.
TGTGCCATCAGTGGGGGTAGTCAAGAGACCCAGTACTTC
CAISGGSQETQYF
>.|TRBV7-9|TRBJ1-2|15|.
TGTGCCAGCAGCTTAGGAGGACAGCCCAGCTATGGCTACACCTTC
CASSLGGQPSYGYTF
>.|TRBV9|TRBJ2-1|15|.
TGTGCCAGCAGCGTGGGCAACAGGGACTACAATGAGCAGTTCTTC
CASSVGNRDYNEQFF
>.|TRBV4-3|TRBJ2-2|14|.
TGCGCCAGCAGCCCTTCCCCAGGGCCCGGGGAGCTGTTTTTT
CASSPSPGPGELFF
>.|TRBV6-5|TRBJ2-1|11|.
TGTGCCAGCAGTTATGAGGGGATTCAGTTCTTC
CASSYEGIQFF
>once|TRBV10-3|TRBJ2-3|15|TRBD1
TGTGCCATTGGGGACAGACTGAGTAGCACAGATACGCAGTATTTT
CAIGDRLSSTDTQYF
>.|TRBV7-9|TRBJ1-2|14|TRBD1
TGTGCCAGCAGCTCTGAGGTGCAGGGGGCAAGCTACACCTTC
CASSSEVQGASYTF
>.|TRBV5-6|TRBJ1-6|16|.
TGTGCCAGCAGCTTGCCGGGGGACTGGGATAATTCACCCCTCCACTTT
CASSLPGDWDNSPLHF
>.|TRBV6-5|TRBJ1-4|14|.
TGTGCCAGCAGTCCAGGGACGTTTACCGAAAAACTGTTTTTT
CASSPGTFTEKLFF
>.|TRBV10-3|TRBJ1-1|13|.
TGTGCCATCAGTGGGGGGCCGAACACTGAAGCTTTCTTT
CAISGGPNTEAFF
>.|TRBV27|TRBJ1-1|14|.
TGTGCCAGCAGTTCCCGTGGAGGCAGGGCTGAAGCTTTCTTT
CASSSRGGRAEAFF